Below are 9 T cell receptor beta chains sequenced from a single sample in a study of shared clonotypes between healthy human individuals. The data were produced by immunoSEQ multiplex PCR, yet TCRdb's version contains in-frame clones alone and is incomplete. The top ten hold under 20% of the sample, which has fewer than 350,000 clones, about nine tenths seen once. Specimen: memory CD8+ T cells sorted from blood. This sample's subset: CD45RO+ cells pooled with CCR7-negative TemRA cells. The receptor set was obtained from a man aged 18 to 29 in good health.

This clone was observed a single time. This chain links TRBV13 with TRBJ2-3; D is uncertain. Looked up from germline, CDR1 is PRHDT and CDR2 is FYEKMQ (reference sequence). Trimming cost V 5 bases and J 7 bases, with 16 bases left between them. This CDR3 has 14 residues. This CDR3 is CASSPSRYPNTQYF. The DNA for the CDR3 is TGTGCCAGCAGCCCATCGAGATACCCTAATACGCAGTATTTT. Based on the CDR3 plus reference TRBV13 and TRBJ2-3, the full variable domain is AAGVIQSPRHLIKEKRETATLKCYPIPRHDTVYWYQQGPGQDPQFLISFYEKMQSDKGSIPDRFSAQQFSDYHSELNMSSLELGDSALYFCASSPSRYPNTQYFGPGTRLTVL.

The chain recombines TRBV4-2 with TRBJ2-7; 7 bases are shared with TRBD1. Germline V gives CDR1 LGHNA, CDR2 YNFKEQ. The CDR3 length is 15 residues. The V and J ends lost 6 bases and 1 base, in that order; junction bases with no gene match: 9. In nucleotides, the CDR3 is TGTGCCAGCAGGGGAGAGACAGGGCGATCCTACGAGCAGTACTTC. Protein sequence: CASRGETGRSYEQYF.

V and J are TRBV5-6 and TRBJ2-7; D perhaps matches TRBD1 (6 bases). Trimming left V 5 bases short and J 3 bases short, with 12 bases between. This CDR3 is built from 13 residues. Germline loops: CDR1 SGHDT, CDR2 YYEEEE. The CDR3 region is CASSPGVGYEQYF. CDR3 nucleotides: TGTGCCAGCAGTCCAGGGGTAGGCTACGAGCAGTACTTC.

V is TRBV11-2 and J is TRBJ2-7; D is undetermined. Germline V gene lookup returns CDR1 SGHAT and CDR2 FQNNGV. The CDR3 extends over 13 amino acids. The V end lost 7 bases, the J end lost 4 bases, and 14 bases lay between the germline ends. CDR3 DNA: TGTGCCAGCAACCCGTACCCCGATTACGAGCAGTACTTC. Encoded protein: CASNPYPDYEQYF.

This clone was counted a few times. The chain joins TRBV10-2 to TRBJ1-1; 7 nucleotides match TRBD1. Germline trimming cut 6 bases from V and 4 bases from J; bases unmatched to any gene: 8. This CDR3 region has 14 residues. Germline assignment: CDR1 WSHSY and CDR2 SAAADI. CDR3 nucleotide sequence: TGCGCCAGCAGCCCTGACAGGGACTTCACTGAAGCTTTCTTT. It codes for CASSPDRDFTEAFF.

The chain uses TRBV7-2 and TRBJ2-7; D is ambiguous. Germline CDR1 and CDR2: SGHTA and FQGNSA. CDR3 length: 14 amino acids. Trimming shortened V by 1 base and J by 0 bases, and 7 bases separated the two germline ends. CDR3 protein: CASSLVGASYEQYF. As DNA, the CDR3 is TGTGCCAGCAGCTTAGTCGGCGCCTCCTACGAGCAGTACTTC.

V is TRBV29-1 and J is TRBJ2-7; a possible D gene is TRBD2 (6 bases). Looked up from germline, CDR1 is SQVTM and CDR2 is ANQGSEA. The CDR3 extends over 12 amino acids. V dropped 3 bases and J dropped 6 bases, with 12 bases sitting between them. The CDR3 DNA sequence: TGCAGCGTTGATGGAGGGGCCTCCGAGCAGTACTTC. Its protein product is CSVDGGASEQYF.

CDR3 nucleotide sequence: TGTGCCAGCAGCGTAGAAGGGACAGGAGGGGATGAGCAGTTCTTC. It specifies CASSVEGTGGDEQFF. This chain links TRBV9 with TRBJ2-1, with 8 bases matching TRBD1. The CDR3 is made up of 15 amino acids. With V trimmed by 0 bases and J by 8 bases, 7 bases remained unmatched. Germline lookup yields CDR1 SGDLS and CDR2 YYNGEE.

The chain is built from TRBV7-2 and TRBJ2-2, with 10 bases identical to TRBD1. The CDR3 covers 14 residues. V was clipped by 7 bases and J by 6 bases; unmatched bases: 5. From germline, CDR1 is SGHTA and CDR2 FQGNSA. DNA of the CDR3: TGTGCCAGCATTGGACAGGGGGGAGCCGGGGAGCTGTTTTTT. Protein product: CASIGQGGAGELFF.